This entry is about one T cell receptor (beta chain). The antigen is unknown. The data are from a study of cytomegalovirus exposure and HLA in healthy donors. Assay used: immunoSEQ multiplex PCR; TCRdb lists only in-frame clones, some missing. The sample lists 100,000 to 150,000 clones, approximately 89% occurring once. General study results and limits: The investigators catalogued about 170 TCR beta chains as cytomegalovirus-associated. The CMV antigen specificity of a few CMV-associated chains was confirmed through in vitro analysis. Cytomegalovirus status was reportedly diagnosed by the classifier with high specificity and sensitivity.

Germline lookup yields CDR1 MNHNY and CDR2 SVGAGI (reference sequence). V gave up 4 bases and J gave up 1 base, with 10 bases separating them. The CDR3 extends over 14 amino acids. Separate from the approximately 730-subject first cohort, the roughly 120-subject validation cohort was the one that the donors belonged to. What was sequenced was PBMCs. The chain uses TRBV6-6 and TRBJ2-5; D is undetermined. The clonotype comes from a young woman in good health and CMV-seronegative. CDR3 amino acids: CASSFSASQETQYF. For the CDR3, the DNA is TGTGCCAGCAGTTTCTCGGCTAGCCAAGAGACCCAGTACTTC.